The rows below give T cell receptor beta chains drawn from one sample of a study of blood T cell repertoires in COVID-19. Clones were read by immunoSEQ multiplex PCR, and TCRdb kept only the in-frame ones, dropping some. The sample yields 100,000 to 150,000 clones, 80% to 90% seen once. Material: PBMCs or T cells enriched from blood (not recorded which). The receptor source for this set is a woman between 50 and 59 years old who had recovered from COVID-19. The CDR3 runs from the conserved cysteine through the conserved F or W. The D gene is left open where the match is weak. A clone size is listed for some rows: how often the clone was seen (once, few, many), or a class if it is expanded.

V gene: TRBV4-1
J gene: TRBJ1-5
D gene: -
clone size: -
CDR3 protein: CASSPVVGNQPQHF
CDR3 DNA: TGCGCCAGCAGCCCCGTCGTAGGCAATCAGCCCCAGCATTTT

V gene: TRBV12-3/TRBV12-4
J gene: TRBJ2-7
D gene: TRBD1
clone size: -
CDR3 protein: CASSFGTGYEQYF
CDR3 DNA: TGTGCCAGCAGTTTCGGGACAGGTTACGAGCAGTACTTC

V gene: TRBV19
J gene: TRBJ1-2
D gene: -
clone size: -
CDR3 protein: CASSMKPGVYGYTF
CDR3 DNA: TGTGCCAGTAGTATGAAGCCGGGAGTCTATGGCTACACCTTC

V gene: TRBV5-4
J gene: TRBJ1-1
D gene: -
clone size: once
CDR3 protein: CASSLWAGGTEAFF
CDR3 DNA: TGTGCCAGCAGCTTGTGGGCCGGGGGGACTGAAGCTTTCTTT

V gene: TRBV7-8
J gene: TRBJ1-1
D gene: -
clone size: -
CDR3 protein: CASSLGGDPNTEAFF
CDR3 DNA: TGTGCCAGCAGCTTAGGGGGAGACCCGAACACTGAAGCTTTCTTT

V gene: TRBV7-8
J gene: TRBJ2-7
D gene: -
clone size: few
CDR3 protein: CASSLARGDSAYEQYF
CDR3 DNA: TGTGCCAGCAGCTTAGCGCGCGGGGACTCAGCCTACGAGCAGTACTTC

V gene: TRBV7-8
J gene: TRBJ1-1
D gene: -
clone size: -
CDR3 protein: CASSTGTFNTEAFF
CDR3 DNA: TGTGCCAGCAGCACAGGGACATTTAACACTGAAGCTTTCTTT

V gene: TRBV6-6
J gene: TRBJ2-1
D gene: -
clone size: once
CDR3 protein: CASSPHSREQFF
CDR3 DNA: TGTGCCAGCAGTCCGCACAGCCGGGAGCAGTTCTTC

V gene: TRBV4-2
J gene: TRBJ2-1
D gene: -
clone size: -
CDR3 protein: CASSQGGGLSSYNEQFF
CDR3 DNA: TGTGCCAGCAGCCAAGGGGGGGGGCTAAGCTCCTACAATGAGCAGTTCTTC

V gene: TRBV7-2
J gene: TRBJ2-6
D gene: -
clone size: -
CDR3 protein: CASSPPGGRGANVLTF
CDR3 DNA: TGTGCCAGCAGCCCACCGGGGGGCAGAGGGGCCAACGTCCTGACTTTC

V gene: TRBV27
J gene: TRBJ1-2
D gene: -
clone size: -
CDR3 protein: CASSFGGLSQGYTF
CDR3 DNA: TGTGCCAGCAGTTTCGGGGGGCTGAGTCAGGGCTACACCTTC

V gene: TRBV6-5
J gene: TRBJ2-5
D gene: TRBD2
clone size: -
CDR3 protein: CASSWGLAGVETQYF
CDR3 DNA: TGTGCCAGCAGTTGGGGACTAGCGGGGGTTGAGACCCAGTACTTC

V gene: TRBV5-1
J gene: TRBJ1-4
D gene: -
clone size: -
CDR3 protein: CASSLAGGTNEKLFF
CDR3 DNA: TGCGCCAGCAGCTTGGCCGGAGGGACTAATGAAAAACTGTTTTTT

V gene: TRBV7-2
J gene: TRBJ2-1
D gene: TRBD2
clone size: once
CDR3 protein: CASSLSTSGNEQFF
CDR3 DNA: TGTGCCAGCAGCTTGTCGACTAGCGGAAATGAGCAGTTCTTC

V gene: TRBV6-5
J gene: TRBJ2-7
D gene: TRBD1
clone size: once
CDR3 protein: CASEWDSYEQYF
CDR3 DNA: TGTGCCAGCGAATGGGACAGCTACGAGCAGTACTTC

V gene: TRBV29-1
J gene: TRBJ2-7
D gene: -
clone size: -
CDR3 protein: CSVENEAKGDLEQYF
CDR3 DNA: TGCAGCGTTGAAAACGAGGCAAAGGGGGACCTCGAGCAGTACTTC

V gene: TRBV10-2
J gene: TRBJ2-3
D gene: TRBD2
clone size: -
CDR3 protein: CASSGRGGLKTDTQYF
CDR3 DNA: TGCGCCAGCAGTGGGCGGGGGGGCTTAAAGACAGATACGCAGTATTTT

V gene: TRBV30
J gene: TRBJ1-1
D gene: -
clone size: -
CDR3 protein: CAWSVGVNTEAFF
CDR3 DNA: TGTGCCTGGAGTGTAGGAGTGAACACTGAAGCTTTCTTT

V gene: TRBV6-5
J gene: TRBJ2-3
D gene: -
clone size: -
CDR3 protein: CASKWRGSDTQYF
CDR3 DNA: TGTGCCAGCAAATGGCGGGGTTCAGATACGCAGTATTTT

V gene: TRBV11-3
J gene: TRBJ2-2
D gene: TRBD2
clone size: -
CDR3 protein: CASSRLAGGPDTGELFF
CDR3 DNA: TGTGCCAGCAGCCGACTAGCGGGGGGGCCGGACACCGGGGAGCTGTTTTTT

V gene: TRBV11-2
J gene: TRBJ2-3
D gene: -
clone size: -
CDR3 protein: CASSLRGAYTDTQYF
CDR3 DNA: TGTGCCAGCAGCTTACGGGGGGCCTACACAGATACGCAGTATTTT

V gene: TRBV19
J gene: TRBJ2-3
D gene: TRBD2
clone size: -
CDR3 protein: CASSDSGTRFSDTQYF
CDR3 DNA: TGTGCCAGTAGTGACTCCGGGACTAGATTCTCAGATACGCAGTATTTT

V gene: TRBV9
J gene: TRBJ2-5
D gene: TRBD2
clone size: -
CDR3 protein: CASSTIAGQETQYF
CDR3 DNA: TGTGCCAGCAGCACGATAGCGGGGCAAGAGACCCAGTACTTC

V gene: TRBV10-1
J gene: TRBJ2-3
D gene: -
clone size: -
CDR3 protein: CASSSGSNTDTQYF
CDR3 DNA: TGCGCCAGCAGTAGCGGGTCCAACACAGATACGCAGTATTTT

V gene: TRBV9
J gene: TRBJ1-6
D gene: -
clone size: -
CDR3 protein: CASSVGSPGEIQSPLHF
CDR3 DNA: TGTGCCAGCAGCGTAGGGAGCCCGGGGGAAATTCAATCACCCCTCCACTTT

V gene: TRBV4-1
J gene: TRBJ2-1
D gene: -
clone size: -
CDR3 protein: CASSQDAGDPGHYYNEQFF
CDR3 DNA: TGCGCCAGCAGCCAAGATGCGGGTGATCCGGGACACTACTACAATGAGCAGTTCTTC

V gene: TRBV11-2
J gene: TRBJ2-2
D gene: TRBD1
clone size: -
CDR3 protein: CASSLGTGLTGELFF
CDR3 DNA: TGTGCCAGCAGCTTAGGGACAGGGTTGACCGGGGAGCTGTTTTTT

V gene: TRBV19
J gene: TRBJ1-2
D gene: TRBD1
clone size: -
CDR3 protein: CASSTDRVWWDGYTF
CDR3 DNA: TGTGCCAGTAGTACCGACAGGGTATGGTGGGATGGCTACACCTTC

V gene: TRBV3-1/TRBV3-2
J gene: TRBJ1-3
D gene: -
clone size: -
CDR3 protein: CASRSGNTIYF
CDR3 DNA: TGTGCCAGCCGGAGTGGAAACACCATATATTTT

V gene: TRBV18
J gene: TRBJ2-1
D gene: -
clone size: few
CDR3 protein: CASSPPLNEQFF
CDR3 DNA: TGTGCCAGCTCACCCCCCCTCAATGAGCAGTTCTTC

V gene: TRBV6-1
J gene: TRBJ1-5
D gene: TRBD1
clone size: -
CDR3 protein: CASSERQGINQPQHF
CDR3 DNA: TGTGCCAGCAGTGAGCGACAGGGGATCAATCAGCCCCAGCATTTT

V gene: TRBV7-9
J gene: TRBJ2-7
D gene: -
clone size: -
CDR3 protein: CASSLEVGGAEQYF
CDR3 DNA: TGTGCCAGCAGCTTAGAGGTCGGTGGGGCCGAGCAGTACTTC

V gene: TRBV29-1
J gene: TRBJ2-1
D gene: TRBD1
clone size: few
CDR3 protein: CSVEKQGDNEQFF
CDR3 DNA: TGCAGCGTTGAAAAACAGGGGGACAATGAGCAGTTCTTC

V gene: TRBV7-8
J gene: TRBJ2-7
D gene: -
clone size: -
CDR3 protein: CASSPQQGVPYEQYF
CDR3 DNA: TGTGCCAGCAGCCCGCAACAGGGAGTCCCCTACGAGCAGTACTTC

V gene: TRBV10-3
J gene: TRBJ2-3
D gene: -
clone size: -
CDR3 protein: CAISESGAGSTDTQYF
CDR3 DNA: TGTGCCATCAGTGAGTCGGGGGCGGGCAGCACAGATACGCAGTATTTT

V gene: TRBV7-2
J gene: TRBJ2-7
D gene: -
clone size: -
CDR3 protein: CASSLSLHVTPYEQYF
CDR3 DNA: TGTGCCAGCAGCTTATCCCTTCATGTAACTCCCTACGAGCAGTACTTC

V gene: TRBV4-2
J gene: TRBJ1-1
D gene: -
clone size: -
CDR3 protein: CASSQEGRRDTEAFF
CDR3 DNA: TGTGCCAGCAGCCAAGAAGGCAGGCGGGACACTGAAGCTTTCTTT

V gene: TRBV4-3
J gene: TRBJ2-7
D gene: TRBD1
clone size: -
CDR3 protein: CASSPGQGFLEQYF
CDR3 DNA: TGCGCCAGCAGTCCGGGACAGGGTTTCCTTGAGCAGTACTTC

V gene: TRBV7-9
J gene: TRBJ1-6
D gene: -
clone size: -
CDR3 protein: CASSLAYNSPLHF
CDR3 DNA: TGTGCCAGCAGCTTGGCATATAATTCACCCCTCCACTTT

V gene: TRBV11-2
J gene: TRBJ2-1
D gene: -
clone size: -
CDR3 protein: CASSFREQGNEQFF
CDR3 DNA: TGTGCCAGCAGCTTCAGGGAGCAGGGGAATGAGCAGTTCTTC

V gene: TRBV30
J gene: TRBJ2-3
D gene: -
clone size: -
CDR3 protein: CAWDRSGDTQYF
CDR3 DNA: TGTGCCTGGGACAGGTCTGGGGATACGCAGTATTTT